The T cell receptor (beta chain) described here comes from a study of blood T cells in healthy people across ages. Then a second PCR, running roughly 7 to 11 cycles, was carried out with a sample-barcoded 5' primer and a J-beta primer mix. TCRdb fed the 5' RACE reads into MiXCR, producing one record per CDR3 protein. The data hold hundreds of thousands of distinct CDR3 sequences, with around 52% observed a single time. The germline V gene encodes CDR1 SGHRS and CDR2 YFSETQ. The CDR3 has 13 residues. V lost 7 bases to trimming and J lost 7 bases, with 15 bases between them. The source is a woman of 80 years or more in good health. Sequencing was performed on blood. The chain recombines TRBV5-1 with TRBJ2-1; D might be TRBD1 or TRBD2, each matching 5 bases. The CDR3 sequence: CASVSAGRNEQFF. For the CDR3, the DNA is TGCGCCAGCGTCTCGGCAGGGAGAAATGAGCAGTTCTTC.